This entry concerns a single T cell receptor (beta chain). This clone's antigen is unknown. No much larger clone is present one base from it, and per-base qualities are unavailable. Around 500 nanograms of biopsy DNA per sample were submitted for commercial TCRB immunosequencing. Adaptive Biotechnology amplified CDR3 regions from genomic DNA with a two-step multiplex PCR that controlled for amplification bias. Primers covering every V and J gene segment were used in the first PCR, while barcodes and Illumina adapters were added in the second PCR. CDR3 libraries were sequenced using an Illumina instrument. On the study's bioinformatics: The analysis used both the pipelines supplied by the vendor and custom analysis of the raw data in R/Bioconductor with R version 3.3.0. Clonality, which ranges from 0 to 1, was calculated as the inverse of the normalised Shannon entropy across all productive clones. High-frequency clones were defined as the repertoire share of the top 100 clones, retaining only clones passing a 95% confidence test. The Simpson index measured repertoire diversity, and the Morisita-Horn index measured overlap between samples. Sourced from immuneACCESS, this table was stored by TCRdb with only in-frame sequences that have V and J called. A share of the clones is absent; for the studies checked, an unresolved V gene accounts for under half, and the remainder has no known explanation. V and J calls and clone size are as listed in that table; D and trimming were resolved from the DNA. The sample has 8,000 to 9,500 clones on record, around 76% of them singletons. The ten largest make up under 5.5% of the sample.

Adults with ileal or ileocolonic Crohn's disease and an indication for ileocolonic resection were eligible for inclusion. Whole ileal mucosal biopsies were kept frozen at -80 degrees C prior to DNA extraction. Genomic DNA was isolated from frozen whole biopsies using a TRizol-based method, and the DNA was quantified with a NanoDrop 2000 spectrophotometer. The entry originates in a study of T cell repertoires in ileal Crohn's disease (dated 2019 in TCRdb). In terms of the full investigation: The median duration of disease was approximately 7.9 years, and at the time of surgery around 32% of patients were active smokers. Every patient underwent surgery because of a complication, which was stricturing disease in 61% of cases and penetrating disease in around 40%. About half of the patients received postoperative therapy: about 10 received thiopurines and around 19 received anti-TNF agents. TCR repertoire analysis was performed in a few dozen Crohn's disease patients drawn from a prospective multicentre cohort. The study was conducted in parallel with a multicentre cohort built to find predictors of early endoscopic recurrence after ileocolonic resection. A Rutgeerts score higher than i0 was the definition used for endoscopic postoperative recurrence. A total of some 170 mucosal samples from 60 or so patients were sequenced, collected from several sites on the surgical specimen as well as at postoperative endoscopy.

Broad study findings and their caveats: Higher high-frequency clone percentages at surgery were associated with endoscopic recurrence; all patients with clonality above 26.8% (18/57) had recurrence. Compared with CD4 T cells, sorted CD8 T cells contained more high-frequency clones, which suggests that the mucosal expansions were mostly CD8. Only a subgroup of patients, of unstated size, had their mucosal CD4 and CD8 T cells sorted and sequenced. A significantly higher proportion of clonal expansions was observed in active smokers at surgery than in non-smokers (about 25% vs 20%, p=0.02).

CDR1 and CDR2 were assigned from the germline V gene as MGHRA and YSYEKL. There are 16 amino acids in the CDR3, from cysteine to phenylalanine inclusive. Only the CDR3 portion is preserved as DNA: 48 bases, with reading frame beginning at the first base. Ends trimmed: V by 3 bases, J by 8 bases; bases unmatched to a gene: 13. The clonotype was recovered from an adult with Crohn's disease. Sequencing input: ileal tissue. This receptor chain uses TRBV4-1 and TRBJ2-1, and TRBD2 aligns with 7 junction nucleotides. The CDR3 reads as follows: CASSHPKRGAVDEQFF. The nucleotide sequence reads TGCGCCAGCAGCCATCCTAAGCGGGGTGCGGTGGATGAGCAGTTCTTC.